The source of this T cell receptor (beta chain) is a study of lymphopenia after photon versus proton radiotherapy. Study-wide results and limits: Relative stability marked proton patients; photon patients lost diversity and naive cells. Only patients who died were analyzed for survival; proton advantage is unproven. Oligoclonal CD8+ Temra expansion after nadir drove photon patients' diversity drop.

Method: immunoSEQ multiplex PCR; TCRdb's copy keeps in-frame clones and lacks some. This table has roughly 30,000 clones, roughly 94% appearing once. Per germline, CDR1 DFQATT and CDR2 SNEGSKA (reference sequence). The CDR3 loop spans 9 amino acids. Trimming left V 4 bases short and J 6 bases short, with 3 bases between. With regard to this clone: Its target is not known.

This TCR was sampled from a woman aged 50 to 65 with cholangiocarcinoma. The source material was peripheral blood, sampled from a patient treated with photon-based radiotherapy. The V call is TRBV20-1, the J call TRBJ1-1; D gene uncertain. Written as DNA, the CDR3 is TGCAGTGCTATGGCTGAAGCTTTCTTT. This codes for CSAMAEAFF.